This T cell receptor beta chain was obtained from a study of cytomegalovirus exposure and HLA in healthy donors. Looking at the study overall: Among 350 to 500 genotyped donors, around 82% fell in the Caucasian-associated ancestry cluster. Study conclusions and caveats: Across donors, presence/absence analyses took sequencing depth to be roughly uniform. Of the V segments, some could not be distinguished, including TRBV6-2 and TRBV6-3, and were excluded.

Concerning this clone itself: Its antigen is undetermined.

PCR used 60 Vbeta primers and 13 Jbeta primers. Assay: immunoSEQ multiplex PCR; the TCRdb copy retains only in-frame clones and omits some. The sample contains 90,000 to 120,000 clones, less than 85% of which appear only once. The length of the CDR3 is 16 residues. The germline CDR1 and CDR2 sequences are MNHEY and SMNVEV (reference sequence). V lost 2 bases and J 4 bases, leaving 15 bases between the germline ends. This TCR was sampled from a man younger than 35 in good health and CMV-seronegative. This chain joins TRBV27 and TRBJ1-3, with a weak D call TRBD1 (5 bases). Sequences were obtained from PBMCs. CDR3 bases: TGTGCCAGCAGTTTAGACCGTCAGGGAACAGGAAACACCATATATTTT. This gives the protein CASSLDRQGTGNTIYF.